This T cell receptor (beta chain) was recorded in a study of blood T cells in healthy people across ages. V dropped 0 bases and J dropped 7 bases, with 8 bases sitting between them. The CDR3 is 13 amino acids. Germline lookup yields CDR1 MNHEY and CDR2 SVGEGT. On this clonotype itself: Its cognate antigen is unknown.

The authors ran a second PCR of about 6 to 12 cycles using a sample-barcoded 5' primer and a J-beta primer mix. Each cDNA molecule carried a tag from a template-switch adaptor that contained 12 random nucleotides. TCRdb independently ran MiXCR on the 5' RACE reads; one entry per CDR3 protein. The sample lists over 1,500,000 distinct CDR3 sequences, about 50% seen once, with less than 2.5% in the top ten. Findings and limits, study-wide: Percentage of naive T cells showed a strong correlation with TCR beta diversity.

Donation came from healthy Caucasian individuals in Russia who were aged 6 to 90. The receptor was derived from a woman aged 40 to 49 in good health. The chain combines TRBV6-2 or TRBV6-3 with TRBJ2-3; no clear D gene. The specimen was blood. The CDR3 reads CASSYSVMNTQYF. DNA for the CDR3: TGTGCCAGCAGTTACTCGGTTATGAATACGCAGTATTTT.